This T cell receptor beta chain derives from a study of cytomegalovirus exposure and HLA in healthy donors. V lost 6 bases, J lost 4 bases, and 5 bases stayed unmatched. The CDR3 sequence is 14 residues long. The germline V gene has CDR1 MNHEY and CDR2 SVGAGI. A remark on this clone: No antigen is known for it.

PCR involved 60 Vbeta and 13 Jbeta primers. Only in-frame clones appear in the TCRdb table, and some are missing; sequencing was by immunoSEQ multiplex PCR. The sample holds fewer than 110,000 clones, over 70% seen once. Participants comprised healthy donors of bone marrow. Study results and limitations: What TCR beta sequences reportedly achieved was accurate prediction of HLA-A and HLA-B alleles in most subjects. Per a prior analysis, the majority of TCR beta V segments were productive roughly 90% or roughly 30% of the time.

The rearrangement links TRBV6-5 to TRBJ1-2, with 10 bases matching TRBD1. The receptor's source is a man in his forties or fifties in good health and CMV-seronegative. The specimen sequenced was PBMCs. CDR3 DNA: TGTGCCAGCAGGGGACAGGGGATCAGCTATGGCTACACCTTC. The encoded protein is CASRGQGISYGYTF.